A selection of T cell receptor beta chains follows, all from one sample in a study of shared clonotypes between healthy human individuals. The assay was immunoSEQ multiplex PCR, and TCRdb's table has in-frame clones only and misses some. The data hold 150,000 to 200,000 clones, with just under 95% observed a single time. Sequencing was done on a sample of naive CD4+ T cells sorted from blood. Source of these receptors: a woman in her 30s in good health. Both conserved end residues are part of each CDR3. A D gene is named only where the DNA matches it firmly. Size tells how often a clone was seen (once, few, many) or the class of an expanded clone, and some rows leave it out.

>NA|NA|TRBJ1-4|TRBV2
TGTGCCAGCAGTGGACAAAGAGAAAAACTGTTTTTT
CASSGQREKLFF
>NA|NA|TRBJ1-1|TRBV28
TGTGCCAGCAGTCCGGAGGTAGGGGGTAACACTGAAGCTTTCTTT
CASSPEVGGNTEAFF
>NA|once|TRBJ2-1|TRBV11-3
TGTGCCAGCAGCTTAGATAGCCGCAATCGTGGCTATGAGCAGTTCTTC
CASSLDSRNRGYEQFF
>NA|NA|TRBJ2-5|TRBV7-2
TGTGCCAGCAGCAAGCCGGGCCTAGAGACCCAGTACTTC
CASSKPGLETQYF
>TRBD1|NA|TRBJ2-3|TRBV5-1
TGCGCCAGCAGCTTGGCCCCAGGGACAGCCGTCACAGATACGCAGTATTTT
CASSLAPGTAVTDTQYF
>TRBD2|NA|TRBJ2-1|TRBV2
TGTGCCAGCAGGACGGTAGCGGGTACCGGTGAGCAGTTCTTC
CASRTVAGTGEQFF
>NA|once|TRBJ2-7|TRBV28
TGTGCCAGCAGTCTCAGGGACCACGAGCAGTACTTC
CASSLRDHEQYF
>NA|NA|TRBJ2-5|TRBV11-2
TGTGCCAGCAGCTTAGCAGGGTGGTCCCAGTACTTC
CASSLAGWSQYF
>TRBD1|NA|TRBJ2-5|TRBV28
TGTGCCTGCGGGACAGGGAAGGGGGAGACCCAGTACTTC
CACGTGKGETQYF
>NA|once|TRBJ2-5|TRBV7-9
TGTGCCAGCAGCGCCCAAGAGACCCAGTACTTC
CASSAQETQYF
>NA|NA|TRBJ2-5|TRBV6-6
TGTGCCAGCAGTGACGGTCGGGAGACCCAGTACTTC
CASSDGRETQYF
>TRBD1|NA|TRBJ2-1|TRBV19
TGTGCCAGTAGGGACAGGGATCAATTCTTC
CASRDRDQFF
>NA|NA|TRBJ2-7|TRBV11-2
TGTGCCAGCAGCATGACGGGACCTTACGAGCAGTACTTC
CASSMTGPYEQYF
>TRBD1|NA|TRBJ2-5|TRBV7-9
TGTGCCAGCGCCCCAGGGGGAGAGCAGTACTTC
CASAPGGEQYF
>NA|NA|TRBJ2-2|TRBV4-1
TGCGCCAGCCGGAGGGCGGAAAACACCGGGGAGCTGTTTTTT
CASRRAENTGELFF
>NA|NA|TRBJ2-2|TRBV7-3
TGTGCCAGCAGCCCCCTTGGAGGCAGAACCGGGGAGCTGTTTTTT
CASSPLGGRTGELFF
>NA|NA|TRBJ1-5|TRBV5-6
TGTGCCAGCAGCCTGGGGAGAAATCAGCCCCAGCATTTT
CASSLGRNQPQHF
>TRBD1|NA|TRBJ2-7|TRBV28
TGTGCCAGCAGTCCGCCGGACAGGGGCAACGAGCAGTACTTC
CASSPPDRGNEQYF
>NA|NA|TRBJ1-3|TRBV28
TGTGCCAGCAGCCTAGGGACCCAAGGAAACACCATATATTTT
CASSLGTQGNTIYF
>NA|NA|TRBJ2-7|TRBV7-6
TGTGCCAGCAGCTTAGCGGGCAGTACCAACGAGCAGTACTTC
CASSLAGSTNEQYF
>NA|NA|TRBJ2-1|TRBV29-1
TGCAGCGGGGACAGACTAGCAGACTACAATGAGCAGTTCTTC
CSGDRLADYNEQFF
>NA|NA|TRBJ2-5|TRBV6-5
TGTGCCAGCAGTTACTCGAACGGGGGGACCCAGTACTTC
CASSYSNGGTQYF
>NA|NA|TRBJ2-2|TRBV21-1
TGTGCCAGCAGCGCTTACAGGGTTGGGAACACCGGGGAGCTGTTTTTT
CASSAYRVGNTGELFF
>TRBD1|NA|TRBJ1-4|TRBV7-8
TGTGCCAGCAGCAACCGGGACAGGGACGAAAAACTGTTTTTT
CASSNRDRDEKLFF
>TRBD2|NA|TRBJ2-7|TRBV5-6
TGTGCCAGCAGCAAGCGACTAGCGGGGCACTACGAGCAGTACTTC
CASSKRLAGHYEQYF
>NA|NA|TRBJ2-7|TRBV2
TGTGCCAGCTGTGCCTCTGGGGTAGGATCCGAGCAGTACTTC
CASCASGVGSEQYF
>NA|few|TRBJ2-7|TRBV19
TGTGCCAGTAGTATGGCAGGGGTTGGCTACGAGCAGTACTTC
CASSMAGVGYEQYF
>NA|NA|TRBJ2-3|TRBV29-1
TGCAGCGTTGCGGCAGGGGCGACCACAGATACGCAGTATTTT
CSVAAGATTDTQYF
>NA|NA|TRBJ1-1|TRBV28
TGTGCCAGCTGCACAGGGAACACTGAAGCTTTCTTT
CASCTGNTEAFF
>NA|NA|TRBJ2-1|TRBV18
TGTGCCAGCTCACCACCACCTGTCTCCTACAATGAGCAGTTCTTC
CASSPPPVSYNEQFF
>TRBD2|NA|TRBJ2-3|TRBV28
TGTGCCAGCAGTTCACGGACTAGCGTGGTTACGCAGTATTTT
CASSSRTSVVTQYF
>NA|NA|TRBJ1-1|TRBV5-1
TGCGCCAGCAGCTTGGTTCGACAGAGACTGAACACTGAAGCTTTCTTT
CASSLVRQRLNTEAFF
>NA|NA|TRBJ2-3|TRBV28
TGTGCCAGCAGTTCCCTTGGCGGGGCTAGCACAGATACGCAGTATTTT
CASSSLGGASTDTQYF
>TRBD2|NA|TRBJ2-2|TRBV18
TGTGCCAGCTCACCAGCGATAGCGGGAGAGAGGACCGGGGAGCTGTTTTTT
CASSPAIAGERTGELFF
>NA|once|TRBJ1-4|TRBV4-2
TGTGCCAGCAGCCCCGGTTGGGCAACTAATGAAAAACTGTTTTTT
CASSPGWATNEKLFF